The T cell receptor (delta chain) described here comes from a study of gamma-delta chains in newborns, infants, children. Overall study context: Microbial exposure reportedly drives polyclonal innate γδ T cell expansion after birth.

TCRdb redid clone calling on the reads using CATT. The sample contains 9,000 to 13,000 delta-chain clones, roughly 8.5% of which appear only once. Deletions cut 3 bases from V and 2 bases from J, with 15 bases between. Germline CDR1 GEAIGNYY, CDR2 EKD. This CDR3 region has 15 residues. What was sequenced was blood. This sequence joins TRDV2 and TRDJ1; tentatively, D is TRDD3 (6 bases). This TCR came from a child who was a newborn, infant or young child, either healthy, febrile or measles-vaccinated (not recorded which). CDR3 loop: CACDRLDGDTDKLIF. In DNA, the CDR3 is TGTGCCTGTGACCGCCTCGACGGGGATACCGATAAACTCATCTTT.